This T cell receptor (beta chain) is from a study of CXCR3-negative and CXCR3-positive naive CD8 T cells. General observations from the study: Sequencing showed both naive subsets with comparably high diversity, and memory CD8+ cells much lower. Higher TRB CDR3 hydrophobicity marked CXCR3-positive naive cells relative to CXCR3-negative naive cells.

Germline V gives CDR1 SGHNT, CDR2 YENEEA. The CDR3 consists of 15 residues. UMI-tagged TRB cDNA libraries were built via 5' RACE. No DNA is given; TCRdb re-called the 5' RACE reads and lists each CDR3 protein once. The table gives tens of thousands of distinct CDR3 sequences; the top ten clones make up 0.5% to 0.55% of it. With 300,000 cells each, the CD8+ T cell subsets were individually sorted in triplicate. Naive CD8+ T cells carried a CD45RO-CCR7+CD27+CD95- phenotype. Details on this clonotype: Its antigen is not identified.

The chain employs TRBV11-3 and TRBJ2-1; TCRdb picks TRBD2, but there is no DNA to check that call. The sequence came from a human donor in good health. Some clones in this sample may be carry-over from other donors' samples. Sequencing was performed on naive CXCR3+ CD8+ T cells from blood. Subset indicated: CD45RO-CCR7+CD27+CD95- naive CD8+ T cells expressing CXCR3 (TNR3+). The CDR3: CASSFASGAGNEQFF. Using reference TRBV11-3 and TRBJ2-1 for the parts outside the CDR3, the full variable domain is EAGVVQSPRYKIIEKKQPVAFWCNPISGHNTLYWYLQNLGQGPELLIRYENEEAVDDSQLPKDRFSAERLKGVDSTLKIQPAELGDSAVYLCASSFASGAGNEQFFGPGTRLTVL.